A single sample gave rise to the 11 T cell receptor beta chains below, sequenced in a study of radiotherapy plus CTLA-4 blockade in lung cancer. Measured with immunoSEQ multiplex PCR; TCRdb has only the in-frame clones, and not every one. The sample lists around 72,000 clones, approximately 78% occurring once. This material consisted of peripheral blood, taken from a patient treated with radiotherapy plus ipilimumab. The receptors here all came from a human donor with non-small cell lung cancer who had a complete response to radiotherapy plus ipilimumab.

V and J are TRBV18 and TRBJ2-3; 7 nucleotides agree with TRBD1. Germline CDR1 KGHSH, CDR2 LQKENI. The CDR3 is 18 amino acids. Trimming removed 1 base from V and 0 bases from J; junction bases left unmatched: 10. CDR3 loop: CASSPRDRGSVSTDTQYF. CDR3 DNA sequence: TGTGCCAGCTCACCACGGGACAGAGGGAGTGTTAGCACAGATACGCAGTATTTT.

This clone came up once. The V gene is TRBV10-3, the J gene TRBJ1-1; weak D call: TRBD1 (5 bases). There are 14 residues in the CDR3. Between the trimmed V and J ends, which lost 4 bases and 3 bases, there was a span of 12 bases. Germline loops: CDR1 ENHRY, CDR2 SYGVKD. The CDR3 is CAISVVGVDTEAFF. The CDR3 DNA reads as TGTGCCATCAGTGTGGTGGGGGTGGACACTGAAGCTTTCTTT.

Details on this clone: Mismatch with germline at one junction end may stem from a read error. This chain uses TRBV7-2 with TRBJ1-1; 9 nucleotides line up with TRBD1. This CDR3 has 14 residues. The V gene's germline CDR1 is SGHTA and CDR2 FQGNSA. The CDR3 sequence: CASSALGQGTEAFF. Written as DNA, the CDR3 is TGTGCCAGCAGCGCCCTAGGACAGGGGACTGAGGCTTTCTTT. Based on the CDR3 plus reference TRBV7-2 and TRBJ1-1, the full variable domain is GAGVSQSPSNKVTEKGKDVELRCDPISGHTALYWYRQSLGQGLEFLIYFQGNSAPDKSGLPSDRFSAERTGGSVSTLTIQRTQQEDSAVYLCASSALGQGTEAFFGQGTRLTVV.

This chain links TRBV19 with TRBJ1-2; perhaps TRBD1 as D (5 bases). The V end lost 5 bases, the J end lost 2 bases, and 9 bases lay between the germline ends. CDR3 length: 13 residues. Looked up from germline, CDR1 is LNHDA and CDR2 is SQIVND (reference sequence). The DNA of the CDR3 is TGTGCCAGTAGTCCCCGGGGGAACTATGGCTACACCTTC. This codes for CASSPRGNYGYTF.

The V and J genes are TRBV4-1 and TRBJ2-2; 7 nucleotides line up with TRBD2. The length of the CDR3 is 14 residues. Germline assignment: CDR1 MGHRA and CDR2 YSYEKL. Trimming removed 4 bases from V and 6 bases from J; junction bases left unmatched: 5. CDR3: CASSLTGGPGELFF. CDR3 DNA sequence: TGCGCCAGCAGCCTCACGGGGGGACCCGGGGAGCTGTTTTTT.

The chain recombines TRBV18 with TRBJ2-5; D gene unclear. Germline-derived CDR1 and CDR2 are KGHSH and LQKENI. The V and J ends lost 4 bases and 4 bases respectively, with 10 bases between them. This CDR3 is built from 13 residues. The CDR3 nucleotides are TGTGCCAGCTCACTTTCCATAAGAGAGACCCAGTACTTC. Translation gives CASSLSIRETQYF.

The rearrangement links TRBV27 to TRBJ1-6; D gene ambiguous. From germline, CDR1 is MNHEY and CDR2 SMNVEV (reference sequence). The CDR3 spans 14 residues. V was shortened by 3 bases and J by 13 bases, with 16 bases between the two germline ends. The CDR3 DNA reads TGTGCCAGCAGTTTCGGTGGCGGCGGCTGGCCCCTCCACTTT. Encoded protein: CASSFGGGGWPLHF.

This clone was counted between two and nine times. The chain carries TRBV5-1 and TRBJ1-4; no reliable D call. V lost 0 bases and J 12 bases, leaving 12 bases between the germline ends. Germline-derived CDR1 and CDR2 are SGHRS and YFSETQ. This CDR3 is built from 13 residues. CDR3 region: CASSLAPRSELFF. CDR3 coding DNA: TGCGCCAGCAGCTTGGCGCCAAGATCCGAACTGTTTTTT.

This rearrangement joins TRBV11-3 to TRBJ1-5, with D unresolved. The CDR3 is 13 amino acids. Germline CDR1 and CDR2: SGHNT and YENEEA. Between the trimmed V and J ends, which lost 3 bases and 6 bases, there was a span of 9 bases. The CDR3 protein is CASSLDGRQPQHF. The CDR3 bases are TGTGCCAGCAGCTTGGATGGGCGTCAGCCCCAGCATTTT.

The rearrangement links TRBV5-4 to TRBJ1-2, with D hard to call. There are 13 residues in the CDR3. The V gene lost 0 bases and the J gene lost 8 bases, with 11 bases spanning the gap. Germline V lookup: CDR1 SGHNT, CDR2 YYREEE (reference sequence). CDR3 residues: CASSLEGARGYTF. In nucleotides, the CDR3 is TGTGCCAGCAGCTTGGAGGGCGCGCGCGGCTACACCTTC.

V is TRBV19 and J is TRBJ2-7, with TRBD1 identical over 8 bases. The CDR3 has 13 amino acids. Per the germline V gene, CDR1 is LNHDA and CDR2 is SQIVND (reference sequence). V lost 5 bases and J lost 3; bases outside the gene matches: 3. DNA of the CDR3: TGTGCCAGTAGTGCTGACAGGGGCTACGAGCAGTACGTC. Translation: CASSADRGYEQYV.